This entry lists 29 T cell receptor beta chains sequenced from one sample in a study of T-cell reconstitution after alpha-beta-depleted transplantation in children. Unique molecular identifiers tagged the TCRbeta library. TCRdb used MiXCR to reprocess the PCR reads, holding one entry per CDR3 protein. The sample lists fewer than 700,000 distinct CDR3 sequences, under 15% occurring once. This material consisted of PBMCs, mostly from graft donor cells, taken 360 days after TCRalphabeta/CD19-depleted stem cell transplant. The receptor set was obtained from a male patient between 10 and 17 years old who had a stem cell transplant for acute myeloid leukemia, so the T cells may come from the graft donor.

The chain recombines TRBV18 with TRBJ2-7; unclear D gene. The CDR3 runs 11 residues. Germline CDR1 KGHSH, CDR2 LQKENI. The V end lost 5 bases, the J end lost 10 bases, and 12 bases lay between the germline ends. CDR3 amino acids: CASSAYKEQYF. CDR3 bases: TGTGCCAGCTCAGCCTACAAGGAACAGTACTTC.

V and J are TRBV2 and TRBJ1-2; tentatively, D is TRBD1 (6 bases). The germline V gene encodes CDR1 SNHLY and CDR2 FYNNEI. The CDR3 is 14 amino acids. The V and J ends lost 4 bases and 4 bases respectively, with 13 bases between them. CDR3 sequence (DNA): TGTGCCAGCAGTGTGGCCCAAGGGGGCTATGGCTACACCTTC. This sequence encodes CASSVAQGGYGYTF.

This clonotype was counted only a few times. In DNA form, the CDR3 reads TGTGCCAGCAGTTGGTTCTTCGATAGCAATCAGCCCCAGCATTTT. Protein sequence: CASSWFFDSNQPQHF. The chain carries TRBV28 and TRBJ1-5; D gene unclear. CDR1 is MDHEN and CDR2 is SYDVKM in the germline V gene. V was clipped by 4 bases and J by 0 bases, with 10 bases between them. This CDR3 has 15 residues.

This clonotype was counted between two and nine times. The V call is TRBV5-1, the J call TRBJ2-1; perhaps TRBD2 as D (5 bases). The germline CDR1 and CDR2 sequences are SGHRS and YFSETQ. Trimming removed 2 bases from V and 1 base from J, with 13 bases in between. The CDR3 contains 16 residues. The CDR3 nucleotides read TGCGCCAGCAGCTTTTGGGGAGATAGATCCTACAATGAGCAGTTCTTC. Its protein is CASSFWGDRSYNEQFF.

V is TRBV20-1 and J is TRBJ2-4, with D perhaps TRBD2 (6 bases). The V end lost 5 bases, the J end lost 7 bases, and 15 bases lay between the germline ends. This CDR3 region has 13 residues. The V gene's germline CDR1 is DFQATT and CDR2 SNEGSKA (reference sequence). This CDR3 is CSAQLSGGNIQYF. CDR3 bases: TGCAGTGCTCAGCTCTCTGGGGGGAACATTCAGTACTTC.

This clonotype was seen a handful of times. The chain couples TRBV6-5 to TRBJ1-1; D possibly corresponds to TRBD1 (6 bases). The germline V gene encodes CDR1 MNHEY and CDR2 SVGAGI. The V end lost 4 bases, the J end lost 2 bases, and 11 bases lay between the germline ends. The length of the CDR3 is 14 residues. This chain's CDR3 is CASSWGGLNTEAFF. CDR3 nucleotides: TGTGCCAGCAGTTGGGGGGGCCTCAACACTGAAGCTTTCTTT.

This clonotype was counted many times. DNA of the CDR3: TGTGCCACCAGTGCTCCAGGACAGGGAGCGCAGTATTTT. Residues: CATSAPGQGAQYF. V and J are TRBV24-1 and TRBJ2-3; the match to TRBD1 covers 8 bases. The V and J ends lost 5 bases and 10 bases, in that order; junction bases with no gene match: 7. Per the germline V gene, CDR1 is KGHDR and CDR2 is SFDVKD. This CDR3 has 13 amino acids.

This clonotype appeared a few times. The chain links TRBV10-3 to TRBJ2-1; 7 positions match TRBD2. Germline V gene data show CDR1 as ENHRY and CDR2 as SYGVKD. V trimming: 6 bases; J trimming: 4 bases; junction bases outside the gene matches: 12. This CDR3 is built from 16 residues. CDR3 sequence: CAISPNGAGLYNEQFF. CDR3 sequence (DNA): TGTGCCATCAGCCCCAATGGAGCGGGACTTTACAATGAGCAGTTCTTC.

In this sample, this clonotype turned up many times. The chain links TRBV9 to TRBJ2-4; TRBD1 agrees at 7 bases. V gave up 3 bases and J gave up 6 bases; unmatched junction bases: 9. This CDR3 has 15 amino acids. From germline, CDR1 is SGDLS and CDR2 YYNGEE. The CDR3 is CASSALQGSGNIQYF. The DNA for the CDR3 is TGTGCCAGCAGCGCTCTACAGGGGTCGGGAAACATTCAGTACTTC.

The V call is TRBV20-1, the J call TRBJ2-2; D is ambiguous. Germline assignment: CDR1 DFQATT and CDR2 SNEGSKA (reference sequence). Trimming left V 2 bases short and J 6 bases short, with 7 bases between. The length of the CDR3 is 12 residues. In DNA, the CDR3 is TGCAGTGCTAGATCCGGGCCCGGGGAGCTGTTTTTT. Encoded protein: CSARSGPGELFF.

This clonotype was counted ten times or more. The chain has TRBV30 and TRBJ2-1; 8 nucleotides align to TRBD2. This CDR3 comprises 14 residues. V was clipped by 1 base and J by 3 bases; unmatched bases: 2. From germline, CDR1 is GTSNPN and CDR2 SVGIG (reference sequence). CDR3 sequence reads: CAWSGSGSYNEQFF. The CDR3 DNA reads TGTGCCTGGAGTGGGAGCGGGAGCTACAATGAGCAGTTCTTC.

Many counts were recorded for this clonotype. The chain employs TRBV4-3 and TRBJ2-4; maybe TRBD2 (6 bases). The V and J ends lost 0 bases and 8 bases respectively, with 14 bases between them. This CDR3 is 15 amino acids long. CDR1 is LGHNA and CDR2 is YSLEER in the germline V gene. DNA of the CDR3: TGCGCCAGCAGCCAAGATGTGGGGAGGTTCGACATTCAGTACTTC. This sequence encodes CASSQDVGRFDIQYF.

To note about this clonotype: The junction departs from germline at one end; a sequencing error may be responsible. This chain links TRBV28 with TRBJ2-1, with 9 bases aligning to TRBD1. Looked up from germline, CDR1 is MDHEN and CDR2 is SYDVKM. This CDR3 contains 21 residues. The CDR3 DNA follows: TGTGTCAGCAGTTGGGGGTCGGACAGGGGTCCAAAGAGTAGCTCCTACAATGAGCAGTTCTTC. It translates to CVSSWGSDRGPKSSSYNEQFF.

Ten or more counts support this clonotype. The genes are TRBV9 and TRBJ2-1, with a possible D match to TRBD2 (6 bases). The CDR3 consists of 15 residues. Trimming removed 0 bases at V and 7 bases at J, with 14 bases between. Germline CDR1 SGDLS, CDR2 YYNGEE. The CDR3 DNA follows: TGTGCCAGCAGCGTAGTTCCGGGAGTGAATAATGAGCAGTTCTTC. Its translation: CASSVVPGVNNEQFF.

The CDR3, as DNA: TGTGCCAGCAGCGTAGTAGTTGACAGCCAAGAGACCCAGTACTTC. Encoded protein: CASSVVVDSQETQYF. The V and J genes are TRBV9 and TRBJ2-5, with D possibly being TRBD1 (5 bases). V lost 0 bases and J lost 1, with 10 bases in between. CDR3 length: 15 residues. CDR1 is SGDLS, CDR2 YYNGEE, per germline.

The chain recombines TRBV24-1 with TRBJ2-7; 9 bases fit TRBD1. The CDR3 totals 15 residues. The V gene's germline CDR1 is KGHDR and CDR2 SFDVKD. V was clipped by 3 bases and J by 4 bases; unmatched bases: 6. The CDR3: CATSDPTGGEYEQYF. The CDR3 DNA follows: TGTGCCACCAGTGATCCTACAGGGGGCGAATACGAGCAGTACTTC.

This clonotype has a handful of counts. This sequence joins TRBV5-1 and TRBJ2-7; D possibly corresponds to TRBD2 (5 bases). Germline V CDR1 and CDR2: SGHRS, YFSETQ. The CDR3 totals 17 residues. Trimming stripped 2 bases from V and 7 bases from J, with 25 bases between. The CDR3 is CASSFSGEKSPRGEQYF. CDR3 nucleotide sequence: TGCGCCAGCAGCTTTTCCGGGGAAAAGTCCCCCCGAGGGGAGCAGTACTTC.

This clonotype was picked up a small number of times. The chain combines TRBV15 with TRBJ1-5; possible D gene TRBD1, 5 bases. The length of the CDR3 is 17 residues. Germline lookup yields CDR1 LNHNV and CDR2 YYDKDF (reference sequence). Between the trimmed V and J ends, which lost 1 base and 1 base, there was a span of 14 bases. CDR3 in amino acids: CATSRVAGTRSNQPQHF. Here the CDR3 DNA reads TGTGCCACCAGCAGAGTGGCGGGGACTCGAAGCAATCAGCCCCAGCATTTT.

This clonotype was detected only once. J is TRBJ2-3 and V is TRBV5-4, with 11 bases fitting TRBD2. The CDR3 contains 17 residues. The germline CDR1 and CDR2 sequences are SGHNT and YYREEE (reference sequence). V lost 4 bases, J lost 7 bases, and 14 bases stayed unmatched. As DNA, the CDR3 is TGTGCCAGCAGCCTGGGACTAGCGGAAATTTCCTCGAATACGCAGTATTTT. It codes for CASSLGLAEISSNTQYF.

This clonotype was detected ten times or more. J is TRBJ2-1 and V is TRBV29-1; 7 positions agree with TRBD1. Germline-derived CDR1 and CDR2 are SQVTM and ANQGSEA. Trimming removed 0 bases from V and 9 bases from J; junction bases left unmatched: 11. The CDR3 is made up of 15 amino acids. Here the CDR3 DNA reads TGCAGCGTTGAAGACGGGGACAGCCCATTCGGTGAGCAGTTCTTC. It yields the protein CSVEDGDSPFGEQFF.

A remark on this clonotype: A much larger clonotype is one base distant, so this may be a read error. DNA of the CDR3: TGCAGCGTCTGGGGCCTATCGGAGGAGCTGTTTTTT. It specifies CSVWGLSEELFF. This rearrangement joins TRBV29-1 to TRBJ2-2; D may be TRBD1 (5 bases). Trimming shortened V by 6 bases and J by 10 bases, and 15 bases separated the two germline ends. The length of the CDR3 is 12 residues. Germline CDR1 reads SQVTM; CDR2 reads ANQGSEA.

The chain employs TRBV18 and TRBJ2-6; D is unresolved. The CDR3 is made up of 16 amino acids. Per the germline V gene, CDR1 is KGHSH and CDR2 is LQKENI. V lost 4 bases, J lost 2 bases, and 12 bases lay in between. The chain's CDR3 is CASSQGSGTGANVLTF. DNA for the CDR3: TGTGCCAGCTCACAAGGGTCAGGAACTGGGGCCAACGTCCTGACTTTC.

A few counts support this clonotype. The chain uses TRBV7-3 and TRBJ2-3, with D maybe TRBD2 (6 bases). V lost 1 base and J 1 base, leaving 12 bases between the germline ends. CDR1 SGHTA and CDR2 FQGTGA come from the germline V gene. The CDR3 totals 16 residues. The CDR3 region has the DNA TGTGCCAGCAGCTTAAAGGGTAGCGGTCGCACAGATACGCAGTATTTT. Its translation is CASSLKGSGRTDTQYF.

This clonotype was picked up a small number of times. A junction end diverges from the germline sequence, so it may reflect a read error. The CDR3 coding sequence is TGTGCCAGCAGCCACGAGAGGCGTCGGCGGGAAGTAGACTTC. It encodes CASSHERRRREVDF. This chain links TRBV3-1 with TRBJ2-7, with TRBD2 as a possible D gene (6 bases). Germline values: CDR1 LGHDT, CDR2 YNNKEL (reference sequence). The CDR3 sequence is 14 residues long.

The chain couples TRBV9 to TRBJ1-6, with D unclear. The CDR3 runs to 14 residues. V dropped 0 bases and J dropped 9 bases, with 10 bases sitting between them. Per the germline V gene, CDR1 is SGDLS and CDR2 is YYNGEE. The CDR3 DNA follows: TGTGCCAGCAGCGTAGAAGGTGGATTTTCACCCCTCCACTTT. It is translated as CASSVEGGFSPLHF.

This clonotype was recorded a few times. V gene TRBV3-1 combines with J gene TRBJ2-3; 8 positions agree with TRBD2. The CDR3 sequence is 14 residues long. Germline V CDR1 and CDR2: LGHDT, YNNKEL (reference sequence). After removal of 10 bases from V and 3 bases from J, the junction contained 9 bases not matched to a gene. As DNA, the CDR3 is TGTGCCACCGCAGCGGGAGTCAGGACAGATACGCAGTATTTT. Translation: CATAAGVRTDTQYF.

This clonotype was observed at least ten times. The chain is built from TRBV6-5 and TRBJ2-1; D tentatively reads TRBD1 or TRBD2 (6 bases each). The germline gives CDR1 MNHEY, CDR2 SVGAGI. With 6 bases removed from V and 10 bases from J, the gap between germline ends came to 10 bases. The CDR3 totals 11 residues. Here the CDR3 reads CASRRGAEQFF. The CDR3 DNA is TGTGCCAGCAGAAGGGGGGCCGAGCAGTTCTTC.

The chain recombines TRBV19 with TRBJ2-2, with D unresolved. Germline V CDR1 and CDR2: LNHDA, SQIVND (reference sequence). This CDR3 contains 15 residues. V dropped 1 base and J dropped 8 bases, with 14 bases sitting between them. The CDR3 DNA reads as TGTGCCAGTAGTATAGCCCCCCGCGGAATGGGGGAGCTGTTTTTT. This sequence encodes CASSIAPRGMGELFF.

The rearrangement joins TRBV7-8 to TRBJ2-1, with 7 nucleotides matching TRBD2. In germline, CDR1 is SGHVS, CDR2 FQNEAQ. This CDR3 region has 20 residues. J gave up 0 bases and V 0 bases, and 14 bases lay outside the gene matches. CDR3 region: CASSLAPAGKGKSSYNEQFF. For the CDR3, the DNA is TGTGCCAGCAGCTTAGCCCCAGCGGGAAAGGGAAAGAGCTCCTACAATGAGCAGTTCTTC.